The rows below give T cell receptor beta chains drawn from one sample of a study of cytomegalovirus exposure and HLA in healthy donors. The protocol was immunoSEQ multiplex PCR, while the TCRdb copy is restricted to in-frame clones and leaves out a portion. The data show 100,000 to 150,000 clones, under 85% seen once. Sequences were obtained from PBMCs. Receptor source: a male donor in good health and CMV-seropositive. Each CDR3 is given with its conserved first and last residue. D genes are given only for firm matches. Clone sizes are given selectively: once, few, many, or a class where the clone is expanded.

CDR3 protein: CASSDTGGPGKAFF; CDR3 DNA: TGTGCCAGCAGCGATACAGGGGGCCCAGGGAAAGCTTTCTTT; J gene: TRBJ1-1; V gene: TRBV13; clone size: NA; D gene: TRBD1
CDR3 protein: CASSRGQGIQYEQYF; CDR3 DNA: TGTGCCAGCAGCCGGGGACAGGGGATTCAATACGAGCAGTACTTC; J gene: TRBJ2-7; V gene: TRBV7-8; clone size: NA; D gene: TRBD1
CDR3 protein: CASSALQGYTDTQYF; CDR3 DNA: TGTGCCAGCAGCGCCTTACAGGGATACACAGATACGCAGTATTTT; J gene: TRBJ2-3; V gene: TRBV9; clone size: NA; D gene: NA
CDR3 protein: CASSSGRNSGANGLTF; CDR3 DNA: TGTGCCAGTAGTTCCGGACGGAACTCTGGGGCCAACGGCCTGACTTTC; J gene: TRBJ2-6; V gene: TRBV19; clone size: NA; D gene: NA
CDR3 protein: CASSLVRGASYNEQFF; CDR3 DNA: TGTGCCAGCAGCTTAGTCCGGGGGGCCTCCTACAATGAGCAGTTCTTC; J gene: TRBJ2-1; V gene: TRBV7-9; clone size: NA; D gene: NA
CDR3 protein: CAIDPGQGINEQYF; CDR3 DNA: TGTGCCATTGACCCGGGACAGGGAATCAACGAGCAGTACTTC; J gene: TRBJ2-7; V gene: TRBV28; clone size: few; D gene: TRBD1
CDR3 protein: CASSPPGTGETDTQYF; CDR3 DNA: TGTGCCAGCTCACCTCCCGGGACAGGGGAGACAGATACGCAGTATTTT; J gene: TRBJ2-3; V gene: TRBV18; clone size: NA; D gene: TRBD1
CDR3 protein: CASSLDRRQYF; CDR3 DNA: TGTGCCAGCAGCTTGGACAGGCGGCAGTACTTC; J gene: TRBJ2-7; V gene: TRBV5-6; clone size: NA; D gene: NA
CDR3 protein: CASSWEGLAGTGGETQYF; CDR3 DNA: TGTGCCAGCAGCTGGGAGGGGCTAGCGGGAACTGGGGGAGAGACCCAGTACTTC; J gene: TRBJ2-5; V gene: TRBV5-4; clone size: NA; D gene: TRBD2
CDR3 protein: CASSPIDDRNTEAFF; CDR3 DNA: TGTGCCAGCAGTCCCATCGACGACAGGAACACTGAAGCTTTCTTT; J gene: TRBJ1-1; V gene: TRBV27; clone size: NA; D gene: NA
CDR3 protein: CASSLALGQGITGELFF; CDR3 DNA: TGCGCCAGCAGCTTGGCCCTGGGACAGGGGATAACCGGGGAGCTGTTTTTT; J gene: TRBJ2-2; V gene: TRBV5-1; clone size: NA; D gene: TRBD1
CDR3 protein: CASRSTRATNEKLFF; CDR3 DNA: TGTGCCAGCAGATCTACCAGGGCAACTAATGAAAAACTGTTTTTT; J gene: TRBJ1-4; V gene: TRBV5-6; clone size: NA; D gene: NA
CDR3 protein: CASSQESSSGANGLTF; CDR3 DNA: TGTGCCAGCAGCCAAGAATCATCCTCTGGGGCCAACGGCCTGACTTTC; J gene: TRBJ2-6; V gene: TRBV4-2; clone size: once; D gene: NA
CDR3 protein: CSSSLAGPNSPLHF; CDR3 DNA: TGTTCCAGCAGCTTAGCGGGGCCGAATTCACCCCTCCACTTT; J gene: TRBJ1-6; V gene: TRBV7-9; clone size: once; D gene: NA
CDR3 protein: CASSTPGTGGKLFF; CDR3 DNA: TGTGCCAGCAGTACTCCCGGGACAGGGGGAAAACTGTTTTTT; J gene: TRBJ1-4; V gene: TRBV27; clone size: NA; D gene: TRBD1
CDR3 protein: CASSARSETGELFF; CDR3 DNA: TGTGCCAGCAGCGCAAGATCTGAGACCGGGGAGCTGTTTTTT; J gene: TRBJ2-2; V gene: TRBV9; clone size: NA; D gene: NA
CDR3 protein: CASTLQQTGELFF; CDR3 DNA: TGTGCCAGCACCCTTCAACAAACCGGGGAGCTGTTTTTT; J gene: TRBJ2-2; V gene: TRBV5-4; clone size: NA; D gene: NA
CDR3 protein: CASSLEGPGTNSPLHF; CDR3 DNA: TGTGCCAGCAGTTTGGAGGGGCCAGGTACTAATTCACCCCTCCACTTT; J gene: TRBJ1-6; V gene: TRBV28; clone size: NA; D gene: NA
CDR3 protein: CASSPPGQGGQPQHF; CDR3 DNA: TGTGCCAGCTCACCTCCGGGACAGGGGGGACAGCCCCAGCATTTT; J gene: TRBJ1-5; V gene: TRBV18; clone size: NA; D gene: TRBD1
CDR3 protein: CASSLGGRAGNEQFF; CDR3 DNA: TGCGCCAGCAGCTTGGGCGGGAGGGCCGGGAATGAGCAGTTCTTC; J gene: TRBJ2-1; V gene: TRBV5-1; clone size: NA; D gene: TRBD2
CDR3 protein: CASSPGTHTGELFF; CDR3 DNA: TGTGCCAGCAGCCCCGGGACTCACACCGGGGAGCTGTTTTTT; J gene: TRBJ2-2; V gene: TRBV7-3; clone size: NA; D gene: NA
CDR3 protein: CSSSEPGQGEWTEAFF; CDR3 DNA: TGTTCCAGCAGCGAACCGGGACAGGGGGAGTGGACTGAAGCTTTCTTT; J gene: TRBJ1-1; V gene: TRBV7-9; clone size: few; D gene: TRBD1
CDR3 protein: CASSQTGYEQYF; CDR3 DNA: TGTGCCAGCAGCCAAACCGGGTACGAGCAGTACTTC; J gene: TRBJ2-7; V gene: TRBV14; clone size: NA; D gene: NA
CDR3 protein: CASSLGVLTENTEAFF; CDR3 DNA: TGTGCCAGCAGTTTAGGGGTATTGACAGAGAACACTGAAGCTTTCTTT; J gene: TRBJ1-1; V gene: TRBV27; clone size: NA; D gene: NA
CDR3 protein: CASSPGLRQETQYF; CDR3 DNA: TGTGCCAGCAGCCCGGGACTACGCCAAGAGACCCAGTACTTC; J gene: TRBJ2-5; V gene: TRBV6-1; clone size: NA; D gene: TRBD2
CDR3 protein: CASSSRQGVTEAFF; CDR3 DNA: TGTGCCAGCAGCAGCAGACAGGGCGTTACTGAAGCTTTCTTT; J gene: TRBJ1-1; V gene: TRBV7-2; clone size: NA; D gene: TRBD1
CDR3 protein: CASRTGSSYNEQFF; CDR3 DNA: TGCGCCAGCAGAACCGGGAGCTCCTACAATGAGCAGTTCTTC; J gene: TRBJ2-1; V gene: TRBV5-1; clone size: NA; D gene: NA
CDR3 protein: CASSAGQALYGYTF; CDR3 DNA: TGTGCCAGCAGCGCGGGACAGGCCCTCTATGGCTACACCTTC; J gene: TRBJ1-2; V gene: TRBV2; clone size: NA; D gene: TRBD1
CDR3 protein: CASSLWTGGETHQPQHF; CDR3 DNA: TGTGCCAGCAGTCTTTGGACGGGGGGTGAAACTCATCAGCCCCAGCATTTT; J gene: TRBJ1-5; V gene: TRBV28; clone size: NA; D gene: NA
CDR3 protein: CASSLRAGGKVF; CDR3 DNA: TGTGCCAGCAGTTTAAGGGCGGGGGGCAAGGTCTTC; J gene: TRBJ2-1; V gene: TRBV27; clone size: NA; D gene: TRBD2
CDR3 protein: CAWSTSGGGIAKNIQYF; CDR3 DNA: TGTGCCTGGAGTACTAGCGGGGGGGGTATAGCCAAAAACATTCAGTACTTC; J gene: TRBJ2-4; V gene: TRBV30; clone size: NA; D gene: TRBD2
CDR3 protein: CASSWDSTAYEQYF; CDR3 DNA: TGTGCCAGCAGCTGGGACAGCACGGCCTACGAGCAGTACTTC; J gene: TRBJ2-7; V gene: TRBV5-5; clone size: NA; D gene: TRBD1
CDR3 protein: CSATPGLEALF; CDR3 DNA: TGCAGTGCTACACCGGGACTAGAAGCTTTATTT; J gene: TRBJ2-3; V gene: TRBV20-1; clone size: NA; D gene: TRBD2
CDR3 protein: CASSQSPRELREQERDTQYF; CDR3 DNA: TGCGCCAGCAGTCAATCGCCGAGGGAGCTGCGGGAGCAAGAACGGGATACGCAGTATTTT; J gene: TRBJ2-3; V gene: TRBV23-1; clone size: NA; D gene: TRBD2
CDR3 protein: CASSPTHTNYGYTF; CDR3 DNA: TGTGCCAGCAGCCCAACACATACTAACTATGGCTACACCTTC; J gene: TRBJ1-2; V gene: TRBV7-2; clone size: NA; D gene: NA
CDR3 protein: CASSVTTGTGELFF; CDR3 DNA: TGTGCCAGCAGTGTGACTACGGGTACCGGGGAGCTGTTTTTT; J gene: TRBJ2-2; V gene: TRBV2; clone size: NA; D gene: NA
CDR3 protein: CASSPPAQGSGQPQHF; CDR3 DNA: TGTGCCAGCAGCCCCCCCGCTCAGGGAAGTGGTCAGCCCCAGCATTTT; J gene: TRBJ1-5; V gene: TRBV28; clone size: NA; D gene: NA
CDR3 protein: CASSLVQGEIKNIQYF; CDR3 DNA: TGTGCCAGCAGCTTAGTACAGGGTGAGATCAAAAACATTCAGTACTTC; J gene: TRBJ2-4; V gene: TRBV7-9; clone size: NA; D gene: NA
CDR3 protein: CASSQEQGLETQYF; CDR3 DNA: TGTGCCAGCAGCCAAGAACAGGGTCTTGAGACCCAGTACTTC; J gene: TRBJ2-5; V gene: TRBV4-2; clone size: once; D gene: NA
CDR3 protein: CASSVPRGTQYF; CDR3 DNA: TGTGCCAGCAGTGTGCCGCGGGGTACGCAGTATTTT; J gene: TRBJ2-3; V gene: TRBV28; clone size: NA; D gene: NA
CDR3 protein: CASSPYRGGNTEAFF; CDR3 DNA: TGTGCCAGCAGCCCCTACCGGGGAGGGAACACTGAAGCTTTCTTT; J gene: TRBJ1-1; V gene: TRBV7-9; clone size: once; D gene: NA
CDR3 protein: CASSPSLAGFTGELFF; CDR3 DNA: TGTGCCAGCTCACCAAGCCTAGCGGGGTTCACCGGGGAGCTGTTTTTT; J gene: TRBJ2-2; V gene: TRBV18; clone size: few; D gene: TRBD2
CDR3 protein: CASSPGLSSREQYF; CDR3 DNA: TGTGCCAGCAGCCCGGGACTATCCTCTCGCGAGCAGTACTTC; J gene: TRBJ2-7; V gene: TRBV7-3; clone size: NA; D gene: TRBD2
CDR3 protein: CASSQDGRGPRGNTEAFF; CDR3 DNA: TGCGCCAGCAGCCAAGACGGGCGCGGGCCCAGAGGGAACACTGAAGCTTTCTTT; J gene: TRBJ1-1; V gene: TRBV4-1; clone size: NA; D gene: NA
CDR3 protein: CAISESDRGGQPQHF; CDR3 DNA: TGTGCCATCAGTGAGTCGGACAGGGGTGGGCAGCCCCAGCATTTT; J gene: TRBJ1-5; V gene: TRBV10-3; clone size: NA; D gene: TRBD1
CDR3 protein: CAISLTSGGQETQYF; CDR3 DNA: TGTGCCATCAGTCTGACTAGCGGGGGCCAAGAGACCCAGTACTTC; J gene: TRBJ2-5; V gene: TRBV10-3; clone size: once; D gene: TRBD2
CDR3 protein: CATSRDRENSPLHF; CDR3 DNA: TGTGCCACCAGCAGAGACAGGGAAAATTCACCCCTCCACTTT; J gene: TRBJ1-6; V gene: TRBV15; clone size: NA; D gene: NA
CDR3 protein: CASRLEVGGVGTIYF; CDR3 DNA: TGTGCCAGCCGCCTTGAGGTTGGGGGCGTAGGCACCATATATTTT; J gene: TRBJ1-3; V gene: TRBV7-2; clone size: NA; D gene: NA
CDR3 protein: CASTGSGNTIYF; CDR3 DNA: TGTGCCAGTACGGGCTCTGGAAACACCATATATTTT; J gene: TRBJ1-3; V gene: TRBV19; clone size: few; D gene: NA
CDR3 protein: CASSSFSGRGEQFF; CDR3 DNA: TGTGCCAGCAGCTCATTTAGCGGGAGGGGTGAGCAGTTCTTC; J gene: TRBJ2-1; V gene: TRBV7-9; clone size: NA; D gene: TRBD2
CDR3 protein: CASSKGLAGSTDTQYF; CDR3 DNA: TGTGCCAGCAGCAAAGGACTAGCGGGGAGCACAGATACGCAGTATTTT; J gene: TRBJ2-3; V gene: TRBV5-4; clone size: NA; D gene: TRBD2
CDR3 protein: CASSLGDSSYEQYF; CDR3 DNA: TGTGCCAGCAGTTTAGGCGACAGTTCCTACGAGCAGTACTTC; J gene: TRBJ2-7; V gene: TRBV28; clone size: NA; D gene: NA